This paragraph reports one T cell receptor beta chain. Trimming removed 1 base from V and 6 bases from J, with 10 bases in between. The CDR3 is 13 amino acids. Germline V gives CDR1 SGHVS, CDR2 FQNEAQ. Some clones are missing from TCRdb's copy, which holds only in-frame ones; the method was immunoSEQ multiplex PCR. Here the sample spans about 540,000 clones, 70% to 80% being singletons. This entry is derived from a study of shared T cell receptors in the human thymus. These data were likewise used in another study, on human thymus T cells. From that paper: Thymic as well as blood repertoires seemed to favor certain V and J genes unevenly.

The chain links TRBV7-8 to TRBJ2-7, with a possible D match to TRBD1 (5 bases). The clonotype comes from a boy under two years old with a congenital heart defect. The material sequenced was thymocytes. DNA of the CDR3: TGTGCCAGCAGCTTAGGAGCAGGGTCCGAGCAGTACTTC. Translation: CASSLGAGSEQYF.